The 14 T cell receptor beta chains presented below share a single source sample, sequenced in a study of naive and memory T cell subsets. Two oligonucleotides, mixed equimolar, formed the beta constant-region primer covering TRBC1 and TRBC2. The ligated cDNA underwent four PCR rounds using SP2 and nested alpha and beta constant-region primers. TCRdb reprocessed the UMI-ligation and nested PCR reads via MiXCR and lists one record per CDR3 protein. The profile shows 95,000 to 150,000 distinct CDR3 sequences, roughly 36% of them singletons. Material: central memory CD4+ T cells from blood. The receptor source for this set is a human donor in good health.

The chain couples TRBV7-7 to TRBJ2-1, with 8 bases fitting TRBD2. This CDR3 region has 15 residues. Germline CDR1 and CDR2: SSHAT and FNYEAQ (reference sequence). V lost 4 bases, J lost 8 bases, and 10 bases stayed unmatched. The CDR3 DNA follows: TGTGCCAGCAGCTCGTCCAGCGGGAGTTTGGATGAGCAGTTCTTC. Translating gives CASSSSSGSLDEQFF.

The chain joins TRBV24-1 to TRBJ2-1; a possible D gene is TRBD2 (5 bases). V lost 9 bases and J lost 5, with 13 bases in between. Per germline, CDR1 KGHDR and CDR2 SFDVKD. The CDR3 runs 13 residues. In DNA form, the CDR3 reads TGTGCCACCCCTTTAGCGTGGAACAATGAGCAGTTCTTC. It encodes CATPLAWNNEQFF.

V is TRBV4-3 and J is TRBJ2-2, with D tentatively TRBD1 (5 bases). Between the trimmed V and J ends, which lost 0 bases and 8 bases, there was a span of 13 bases. CDR3 length: 15 amino acids. CDR1 is LGHNA and CDR2 is YSLEER in the germline V gene. DNA for the CDR3: TGCGCCAGCAGCCAAGATGCCAGGGTGAGGGGGGAGCTGTTTTTT. Translated: CASSQDARVRGELFF.

The chain employs TRBV28 and TRBJ2-7; TRBD2 aligns across 7 bases. The ends lost 2 bases at V and 4 bases at J; junction bases unmatched: 8. The CDR3 has 15 residues. The germline V gene has CDR1 MDHEN and CDR2 SYDVKM. CDR3 region: CASSLPSGDFYEQYF. CDR3 coding DNA: TGTGCCAGCAGTTTACCTAGCGGTGATTTTTACGAGCAGTACTTC.

The chain carries TRBV5-4 and TRBJ1-3; D is ambiguous. The CDR3 length is 15 residues. Trimming took off 2 bases at V and 3 bases at J, with 12 bases between the two ends. CDR1 is SGHNT, CDR2 YYREEE, per germline (reference sequence). The CDR3 reads CASSLGSNIGNTIYF. The CDR3 bases are TGTGCCAGCAGCTTAGGCTCGAACATTGGAAACACCATATATTTT.

The CDR3 here is CASAKTRLNEQFF. As DNA, the CDR3 is TGTGCCAGCGCCAAAACGCGACTTAATGAGCAGTTCTTC. The J gene is TRBJ2-1, the V gene TRBV2; D is unclear. The germline V gene has CDR1 SNHLY and CDR2 FYNNEI. The ends were cut back, 8 bases at V and 7 bases at J, with 15 bases in the middle. This CDR3 comprises 13 residues.

The V gene is TRBV10-3, the J gene TRBJ1-1; 9 positions agree with TRBD1. CDR1 and CDR2 (germline): ENHRY, SYGVKD. J was trimmed by 0 bases and V by 9 bases; bases with no gene match: 5. The CDR3 runs 14 residues. Written as DNA, the CDR3 is TGTGCCATAAGACAGGGGGTGGTGAACACTGAAGCTTTCTTT. It codes for CAIRQGVVNTEAFF.

This clonotype turned up a few times. This rearrangement joins TRBV28 to TRBJ2-5, with D maybe TRBD1 (6 bases). CDR3 length equals 16 residues. The V and J ends lost 6 bases and 0 bases respectively, with 17 bases between them. Germline V gene data show CDR1 as MDHEN and CDR2 as SYDVKM. CDR3 region: CASSASGRGYQETQYF. CDR3 nucleotide sequence: TGTGCCAGCAGCGCTTCCGGAAGGGGGTACCAAGAGACCCAGTACTTC. Supplemented by reference TRBV28 and TRBJ2-5, the full variable domain reads DVKVTQSSRYLVKRTGEKVFLECVQDMDHENMFWYRQDPGLGLRLIYFSYDVKMKEKGDIPEGYSVSREKKERFSLILESASTNQTSMYLCASSASGRGYQETQYFGPGTRLLVL.

A few counts support this clonotype. The gene calls are TRBV20-1 and TRBJ2-3, with 7 positions matching TRBD2. The length of the CDR3 is 12 residues. Germline values: CDR1 DFQATT, CDR2 SNEGSKA (reference sequence). V trimming: 6 bases; J trimming: 2 bases; junction bases outside the gene matches: 2. Here the CDR3 reads CSALADTDTQYF. As DNA, the CDR3 is TGCAGTGCCCTAGCGGACACAGATACGCAGTATTTT.

This rearrangement joins TRBV12-3 or TRBV12-4 to TRBJ1-1; unclear D gene. Trimming cost V 8 bases and J 4 bases, with 14 bases left between them. This CDR3 spans 13 amino acids. CDR3 nucleotide sequence: TGTGCCAGCGGGATAGAGGCGCGCACTGAAGCTTTCTTT. Translation gives CASGIEARTEAFF.

The V and J genes are TRBV4-1 and TRBJ2-7; 8 nucleotides line up with TRBD1. Germline V gene sequence: CDR1 MGHRA, CDR2 YSYEKL. The CDR3 contains 15 residues. V was clipped by 3 bases and J by 2 bases; unmatched bases: 6. CDR3 DNA: TGCGCCAGCAGCCAGGTCGGACAGGGAACCTACGAGCAGTACTTC. Protein: CASSQVGQGTYEQYF.

The table lists this clonotype with a few counts. This chain uses TRBV20-1 with TRBJ2-7; a weak D match, TRBD1 (6 bases). The CDR3 covers 14 residues. Germline V gives CDR1 DFQATT, CDR2 SNEGSKA (reference sequence). The germline V and J ends were trimmed by 0 bases and 4 bases, with 13 bases remaining between them. The CDR3 nucleotides are TGCAGTGCTAGAGATGGACAGACCCTTTACGAGCAGTACTTC. Translated, it gives CSARDGQTLYEQYF.

CDR3 residues: CASRFSGGGTEAFF. The DNA for the CDR3 is TGTGCCAGCAGGTTCAGTGGAGGGGGCACTGAAGCTTTCTTT. V is TRBV25-1 and J is TRBJ1-1; D possibly corresponds to TRBD1 (6 bases). CDR1 is MGHDK, CDR2 SYGVNS, per germline. Trimming cost V 6 bases and J 4 bases, with 15 bases left between them. The length of the CDR3 is 14 residues.

A few counts support this clonotype. CDR3 loop: CSVTGGGTDTQYF. The CDR3 DNA is TGCAGCGTTACAGGGGGCGGCACAGATACGCAGTATTTT. The chain recombines TRBV29-1 with TRBJ2-3; 9 nucleotides align to TRBD1. Germline lookup yields CDR1 SQVTM and CDR2 ANQGSEA. This CDR3 is 13 amino acids long. With 5 bases clipped from V and 1 base from J, the junction kept 1 base outside the gene matches.